Below, 15 T cell receptor beta chains from the same sample are listed, as sequenced in a study of shared clonotypes between healthy human individuals. Only in-frame clones appear in the TCRdb table, and some are missing; sequencing was by immunoSEQ multiplex PCR. The repertoire holds about 1.5 million clones, with approximately 97% as singletons. Source material: naive CD4+ T cells sorted from blood. Subset noted: CD45RA+ positively selected. The origin of the receptors is a man in his thirties or forties in good health.

The chain couples TRBV11-2 to TRBJ1-4; maybe TRBD1 (6 bases). Germline CDR1 reads SGHAT; CDR2 reads FQNNGV. CDR3 length: 14 residues. CDR3 residues: CVCSGRQVVGKLFF. Here the CDR3 DNA reads TGTGTCTGCTCTGGGAGACAGGTCGTTGGAAAACTGTTTTTT.

This sequence joins TRBV15 and TRBJ1-1; weak D call: TRBD1 (5 bases). Trimming took 2 bases from V and 7 from J, leaving 14 bases between them. CDR1 and CDR2 (germline): LNHNV, YYDKDF (reference sequence). CDR3 length equals 14 residues. CDR3 DNA sequence: TGTGCCACCAGCAGACGGAAGGGGCCGATTGAAGCTTTCTTT. It yields the protein CATSRRKGPIEAFF. Filled out from reference TRBV15 and TRBJ1-1, the complete variable domain reads DAMVIQNPRYQVTQFGKPVTLSCSQTLNHNVMYWYQQKSSQAPKLLFHYYDKDFNNEADTPDNFQSRRPNTSFCFLDIRSPGLGDTAMYLCATSRRKGPIEAFFGQGTRLTVV.

V is TRBV10-3 and J is TRBJ2-5; 11 nucleotides line up with TRBD2. Losses at the gene ends were 3 bases for V and 4 bases for J; bases not matched to a gene: 10. Germline V CDR1 and CDR2: ENHRY, SYGVKD. CDR3 length: 17 residues. The CDR3 spells CAISDLGLAGEAETQYF. CDR3 DNA sequence: TGTGCCATCAGTGATCTAGGACTAGCGGGCGAAGCAGAGACCCAGTACTTC.

The CDR3 loop is CASSAGANVLTF. The CDR3 DNA reads as TGTGCTTCCTCAGCCGGGGCCAACGTCCTGACTTTC. The chain recombines TRBV15 with TRBJ2-6; D remains unclear. This CDR3 has 12 amino acids. CDR1 and CDR2 (germline): LNHNV, YYDKDF (reference sequence).

The chain links TRBV28 to TRBJ1-2; D remains unclear. This CDR3 comprises 12 residues. Trimming took off 6 bases at V and 4 bases at J, with 9 bases between the two ends. Germline CDR1 and CDR2: MDHEN and SYDVKM. The CDR3, as DNA: TGTGCCAGCAGACCTCGTCTCTATGGCTACACCTTC. Protein: CASRPRLYGYTF.

The chain uses TRBV5-4 and TRBJ1-2, with 7 bases identical to TRBD1. This CDR3 region has 16 residues. With 4 bases clipped from V and 7 bases from J, the junction kept 16 bases outside the gene matches. Germline V CDR1 and CDR2: SGHNT, YYREEE (reference sequence). The CDR3 bases are TGTGCCAGCAGCACCCCCGGACAGGTGGGCCCCTTTGGCTACACCTTC. It yields the protein CASSTPGQVGPFGYTF. The complete variable domain, with remaining parts taken from reference TRBV5-4 and TRBJ1-2, reads ETGVTQSPTHLIKTRGQQVTLRCSSQSGHNTVSWYQQALGQGPQFIFQYYREEENGRGNFPPRFSGLQFPNYSSELNVNALELDDSALYLCASSTPGQVGPFGYTFGSGTRLTVV.

The V call is TRBV28, the J call TRBJ2-1; D gene uncertain. Per germline, CDR1 MDHEN and CDR2 SYDVKM. The CDR3 spans 12 residues. V was trimmed by 2 bases and J by 9 bases, leaving 8 bases between them. CDR3 sequence (DNA): TGTGCCAGCAGTTTAGTATCCAGTGAGCAGTTCTTC. This gives the protein CASSLVSSEQFF.

A remark on this clone: Other nucleotide sequences from this sample produce the same CDR3. The J gene is TRBJ2-7, the V gene TRBV28; D is unresolved. From germline, CDR1 is MDHEN and CDR2 SYDVKM. This CDR3 contains 11 residues. V lost 4 bases to trimming and J lost 3 bases, with 4 bases between them. CDR3 protein: CASSSNYEQYF. DNA for the CDR3: TGTGCCAGCAGTTCAAACTACGAGCAGTACTTC. The variable domain in full, completed from reference TRBV28 and TRBJ2-7, reads DVKVTQSSRYLVKRTGEKVFLECVQDMDHENMFWYRQDPGLGLRLIYFSYDVKMKEKGDIPEGYSVSREKKERFSLILESASTNQTSMYLCASSSNYEQYFGPGTRLTVT.

The chain combines TRBV4-1 with TRBJ2-4; 7 nucleotides match TRBD1. This CDR3 has 16 residues. Germline assignment: CDR1 MGHRA and CDR2 YSYEKL. The V segment lost 3 bases and the J segment 1 base; nucleotides outside the gene matches: 6. The CDR3 reads CASSQPTGTAKNIQYF. CDR3 in DNA: TGCGCCAGCAGCCAGCCGACAGGGACGGCCAAAAACATTCAGTACTTC.

For this clone: The same CDR3 is also encoded by other DNA sequences in this sample. The chain employs TRBV5-4 and TRBJ2-3; TRBD2 aligns across 12 bases. V lost 4 bases, J lost 5 bases, and 2 bases stayed unmatched. CDR1 SGHNT and CDR2 YYREEE come from the germline V gene (reference sequence). The CDR3 totals 14 residues. CDR3 coding DNA: TGTGCCAGCAGCCTGGGACTAGCGGGAGATACGCAGTATTTT. Protein product: CASSLGLAGDTQYF.

The chain is built from TRBV28 and TRBJ2-3; maybe TRBD2 (6 bases). Germline CDR1 is MDHEN and CDR2 is SYDVKM. V lost 5 bases, J lost 0 bases, and 18 bases lay in between. This CDR3 has 17 residues. CDR3 sequence: CASSGWTIGISTDTQYF. The CDR3 nucleotides read TGTGCCAGCAGTGGATGGACTATCGGTATAAGCACAGATACGCAGTATTTT.

The rearrangement joins TRBV6-1 to TRBJ1-5; tentatively, D is TRBD1 (6 bases). CDR3 length: 14 residues. Germline values: CDR1 MNHNS, CDR2 SASEGT. The germline V and J ends were trimmed by 6 bases and 4 bases, with 13 bases remaining between them. CDR3 nucleotide sequence: TGTGCCAGCAGGGTGACAGGTTATAATCAGCCCCAGCATTTT. Its protein product is CASRVTGYNQPQHF.

The chain combines TRBV28 with TRBJ2-5; 7 nucleotides match TRBD1. The germline V gene encodes CDR1 MDHEN and CDR2 SYDVKM. V gave up 8 bases and J gave up 4 bases; unmatched junction bases: 13. This CDR3 region has 15 residues. CDR3 loop: CASHRPDRVGETQYF. CDR3 DNA: TGTGCCAGCCACAGGCCCGACAGGGTCGGAGAGACCCAGTACTTC.

The V and J genes are TRBV28 and TRBJ2-7; weak D call: TRBD1 (5 bases). The CDR3 sequence is 13 residues long. Trimming cost V 7 bases and J 2 bases, with 12 bases left between them. Germline CDR1 and CDR2: MDHEN and SYDVKM. In DNA form, the CDR3 reads TGTGCCAGCAACCTCAGGGTTACCTACGAGCAGTACTTC. This encodes CASNLRVTYEQYF.

The chain is built from TRBV30 and TRBJ2-7; 7 bases align to TRBD2. Germline CDR1 GTSNPN, CDR2 SVGIG (reference sequence). The CDR3 is 14 amino acids. V was pared by 7 bases and J by 0 bases, with 9 bases of the junction left unmatched. CDR3 in DNA: TGTGCCTCTTTTAGCGGGCGGAGCTCCTACGAGCAGTACTTC. This codes for CASFSGRSSYEQYF.